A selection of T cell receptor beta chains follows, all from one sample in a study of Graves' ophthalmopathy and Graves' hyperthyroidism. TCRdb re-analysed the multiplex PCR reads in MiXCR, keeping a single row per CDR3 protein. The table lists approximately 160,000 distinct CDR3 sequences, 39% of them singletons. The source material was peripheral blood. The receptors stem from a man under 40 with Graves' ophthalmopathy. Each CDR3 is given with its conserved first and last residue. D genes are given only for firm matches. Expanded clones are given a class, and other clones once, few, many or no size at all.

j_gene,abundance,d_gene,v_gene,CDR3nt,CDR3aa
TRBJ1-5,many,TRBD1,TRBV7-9,TGTGCCAGCAGCTTAGGACAGGGGAGCAATCAGCCCCAGCATTTT,CASSLGQGSNQPQHF
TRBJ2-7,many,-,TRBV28,TGTGCCAGCAGTTTAGACAGATACTACGAGCAGTACTTC,CASSLDRYYEQYF
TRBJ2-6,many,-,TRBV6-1,TGTGCCAGCAGTGATCTCTGGAGCTCTGGGGCCAACGTCCTGACTTTC,CASSDLWSSGANVLTF
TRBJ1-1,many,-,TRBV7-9,TGTGCCAGCAGTTATTACGAGGCGGGCTTTACCACTGAAGCTTTCTTT,CASSYYEAGFTTEAFF
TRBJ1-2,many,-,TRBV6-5,TGTGCCAGCAGTACGGGTTCTCTCAGCGGCTATGGCTACACCTTC,CASSTGSLSGYGYTF
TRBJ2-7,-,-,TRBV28,TGTGCCAGCAGTTTTCCCAGGGACTCCTACGAGCAGTACTTC,CASSFPRDSYEQYF
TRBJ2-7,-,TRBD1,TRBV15,TGTGCCACCAGCAGTCCGGGACAGGGGGCGAAAGAGCAGTACTTC,CATSSPGQGAKEQYF
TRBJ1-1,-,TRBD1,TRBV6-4,TGTGCCACCCGGACAGGTTACATGAACACTGAAGCTTTCTTT,CATRTGYMNTEAFF
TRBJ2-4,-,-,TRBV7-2,TGTGCCAGCAGCATAACGGCGGGTAAAAACATTCAGTACTTC,CASSITAGKNIQYF
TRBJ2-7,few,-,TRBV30,TGTGCCTGGAGTGTGCAAGGAGGCGAGCAGTACTTC,CAWSVQGGEQYF
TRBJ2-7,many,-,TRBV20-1,TGCAGTGCTAGTTGGCAGGGGCGCGCTGCCGAGCAGTACTTC,CSASWQGRAAEQYF
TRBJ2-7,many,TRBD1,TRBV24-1,TGTGCCACCCCGTCGCCACGGCAGGGGGACCACGAGCAGTACTTC,CATPSPRQGDHEQYF
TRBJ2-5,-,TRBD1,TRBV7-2,TGTGCCAGCATTGGACAGGGGTTCCTGTACCAAGAGACCCAGTACTTC,CASIGQGFLYQETQYF
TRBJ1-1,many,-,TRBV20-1,TGCAGTGCTCCCCAACGGAGTCTGAACACTGAAGCTTTCTTT,CSAPQRSLNTEAFF
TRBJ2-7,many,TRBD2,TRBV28,TGTGCCAGCAGGATAGCGGGAGAACCCTACGAGCAGTACTTC,CASRIAGEPYEQYF
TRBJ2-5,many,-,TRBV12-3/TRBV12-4,TGTGCCAGCAGTTCTCTTAGTGCCCAAGAGACCCAGTACTTC,CASSSLSAQETQYF
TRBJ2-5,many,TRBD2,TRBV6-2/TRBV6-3,TGTGCCACTCACCGCGGGCTAGCGGATTACTTC,CATHRGLADYF
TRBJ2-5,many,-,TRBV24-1,TGTGCCACCAGTGATTTGTTAGCCAGCGCAAAATACCAAGAGACCCAGTACTTC,CATSDLLASAKYQETQYF
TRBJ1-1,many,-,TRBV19,TGTGCCGGGGGTAAACCAGCTTTCTTT,CAGGKPAFF
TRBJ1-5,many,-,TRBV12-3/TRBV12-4,TGTGCCAGCAGTGATGACAGGTCCAATCAGCCCCAGCATTTT,CASSDDRSNQPQHF
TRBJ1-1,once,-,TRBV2,TGTGCCAGCTCAGGTAGACAAGGGCACACTGAAGCTTTCTTT,CASSGRQGHTEAFF
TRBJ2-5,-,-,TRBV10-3,TGTGCCATCAGTGACAGACAAGAGACCCAGTACTTC,CAISDRQETQYF
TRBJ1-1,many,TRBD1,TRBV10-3,TGTGCCATCAGATCGACAGGGTCGAGGCCTGAAGCTTTCTTT,CAIRSTGSRPEAFF
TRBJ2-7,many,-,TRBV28,TGTGCCAGCAGTTTATCAACTGAAGCCTACGAGCAGTACTTC,CASSLSTEAYEQYF
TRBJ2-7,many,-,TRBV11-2,TGTGCCAGCAGCTTAGATGCCTGGGGAGGCTACGAGCAGTACTTC,CASSLDAWGGYEQYF
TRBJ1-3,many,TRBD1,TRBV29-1,TGCAGCGTCCAACCTCAGGGGGCTGGAAACACCATATATTTT,CSVQPQGAGNTIYF
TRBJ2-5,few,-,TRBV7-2,TGTGCCAGCAGCTTAAGGAGCGGAGGATTACAAGAGACCCAGTACTTC,CASSLRSGGLQETQYF
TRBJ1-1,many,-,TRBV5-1,TGCGCCAGCAGACGACGGGAAGGGGCTGAAGCTTTCTTT,CASRRREGAEAFF
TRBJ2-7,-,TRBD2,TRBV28,TGTGCCAGCTTAGCTAGCGGGAGAAGAGACCCCTACGAGCAGTACTTC,CASLASGRRDPYEQYF
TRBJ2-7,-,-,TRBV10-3,TGTGCCATCAGTGAGAGACTTAATTCGGGCGAGCAGTACTTC,CAISERLNSGEQYF
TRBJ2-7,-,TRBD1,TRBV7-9,TGTGCCAGCAGCGCAATTGGGACAGGGTTCCACGAGCAGTACTTC,CASSAIGTGFHEQYF
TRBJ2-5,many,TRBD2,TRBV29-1,TGCAGCGCCGGGGGGGGCAGGACAGAAGAGACCCAGTACTTC,CSAGGGRTEETQYF
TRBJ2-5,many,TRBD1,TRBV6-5,TGTGCCAGCAGTTTGGGACAGTTTGAGACCCAGTACTTC,CASSLGQFETQYF
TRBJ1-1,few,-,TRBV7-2,TGTGCCAGCAGCCTACAGATAGGGACAATCGGTGAAGCTTTCTTT,CASSLQIGTIGEAFF
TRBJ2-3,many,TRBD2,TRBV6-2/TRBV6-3,TGTGCCAGCAGCTCAGTTCTAGCGGGAGTTCCAGATACGCAGTATTTT,CASSSVLAGVPDTQYF
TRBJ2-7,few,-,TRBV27,TGTGCCAGCAGTTCATCGTCCGGGGGAGGATCCTACGAGCAGTACTTC,CASSSSSGGGSYEQYF
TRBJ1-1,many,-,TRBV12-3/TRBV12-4,TGTGCCAGCAGTTTAGGGACAATGAACACTGAAGCTTTCTTT,CASSLGTMNTEAFF
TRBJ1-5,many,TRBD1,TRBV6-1,TGTGCCAGCAGTGACGGGACAGGATATAGCAATCAGCCCCAGCATTTT,CASSDGTGYSNQPQHF
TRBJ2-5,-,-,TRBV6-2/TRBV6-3,TGTGCCAGCAGTACTCGGGTACGGGGTCGGGAGACCCAGTACTTC,CASSTRVRGRETQYF
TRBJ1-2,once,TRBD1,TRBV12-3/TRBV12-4,TGTGCCAGCAGTCCCCAGGGGACAGGGGGTCCTTATGGCTACACCTTC,CASSPQGTGGPYGYTF
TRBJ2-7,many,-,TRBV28,TGTGCCAGCAGTACCCCCGGCTACGAGCAGTACTTC,CASSTPGYEQYF
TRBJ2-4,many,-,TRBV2,TGTGCCAGCAGATTACCGGGACTCTCCAAAAACATTCAGTACTTC,CASRLPGLSKNIQYF
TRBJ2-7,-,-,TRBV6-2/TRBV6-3,TGTGCCAGCAGTTACCCGGACGAGCAGTACTTC,CASSYPDEQYF
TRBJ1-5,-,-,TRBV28,TGTGCCAGCAGTTTACGGACAGATTTGAGCAATCAGCCCCAGCATTTT,CASSLRTDLSNQPQHF
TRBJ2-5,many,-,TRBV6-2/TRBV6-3,TGTGCCAGCAGTCTGCAGCCATGGGCCCAGTACTTC,CASSLQPWAQYF
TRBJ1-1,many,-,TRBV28,TGTGCCAGCAGTCCGGACAGCCCAGCCACTGAAGCTTTCTTT,CASSPDSPATEAFF
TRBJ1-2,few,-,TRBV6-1,TGTGCCAGCAGTGAAGGTCCAGAGAACTATGGCTACACCTTC,CASSEGPENYGYTF
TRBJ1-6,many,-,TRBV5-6,TGTGCCAGCAGCTTGTCCGGCCGAACAAATTCACCCCTCCACTTT,CASSLSGRTNSPLHF
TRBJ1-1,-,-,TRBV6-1,TGTGCCAGTTCGGCTGGATCGGAAGGCACTGAAGCTTTCTTT,CASSAGSEGTEAFF
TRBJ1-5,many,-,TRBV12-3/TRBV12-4,TGTGCCAGCAGTCTCGGGAATACGGCTAATCAGCCCCAGCATTTT,CASSLGNTANQPQHF
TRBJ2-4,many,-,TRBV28,TGTGCCAGCAGTTTATTCGGGGGCGTAGGCAAAAACATTCAGTACTTC,CASSLFGGVGKNIQYF
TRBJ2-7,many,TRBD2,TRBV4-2,TGTGCCAGCAGCCCGCAGACTAGCGGAGCCTACGAGCAGTACTTC,CASSPQTSGAYEQYF
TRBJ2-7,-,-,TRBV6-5,TGTGCCAGCAGTTCATTGGACGAGACCTACGAGCAGTACTTC,CASSSLDETYEQYF
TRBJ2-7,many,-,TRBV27,TGTGCCAGCGCGGCCAGCGTCTCCTACGAGCAGTACTTC,CASAASVSYEQYF